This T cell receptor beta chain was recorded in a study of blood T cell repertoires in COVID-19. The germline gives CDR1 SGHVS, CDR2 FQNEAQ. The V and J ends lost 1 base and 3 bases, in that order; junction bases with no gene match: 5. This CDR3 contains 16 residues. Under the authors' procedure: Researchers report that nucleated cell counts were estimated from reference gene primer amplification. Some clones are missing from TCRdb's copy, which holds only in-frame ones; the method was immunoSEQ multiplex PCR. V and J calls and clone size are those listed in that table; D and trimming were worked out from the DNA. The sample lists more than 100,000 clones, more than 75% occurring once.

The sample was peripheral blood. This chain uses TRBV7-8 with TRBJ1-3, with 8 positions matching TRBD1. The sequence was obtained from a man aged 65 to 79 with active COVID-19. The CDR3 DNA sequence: TGTGCCAGCAGCTTAGTCAGGGGGCTCGATGGAAACACCATATATTTT. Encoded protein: CASSLVRGLDGNTIYF.